These 21 T cell receptor beta chains were sequenced from one sample in a study of STAT5B mutations in CD4+ large granular lymphocyte leukemia. The assay was immunoSEQ multiplex PCR, and TCRdb's table has in-frame clones only and misses some. Of roughly 46,000 clones listed, about 86% are singletons. What was sequenced was CD4+ T cells from blood buffy coats. The receptors here all came from a human donor in good health.

The genes are TRBV18 and TRBJ2-7; D gene uncertain. CDR1 KGHSH and CDR2 LQKENI come from the germline V gene. V was trimmed by 3 bases and J by 5 bases, leaving 17 bases between them. The CDR3 loop spans 15 amino acids. In nucleotides, the CDR3 is TGTGCCAGCTCACCTCGGGCGTCCTACTGGGACGAGCAGTACTTC. Translating it yields CASSPRASYWDEQYF.

The rearrangement joins TRBV19 to TRBJ1-1; D may be TRBD1 (6 bases). The CDR3 consists of 14 residues. Trimming took 3 bases from V and 3 from J, leaving 11 bases between them. The germline gives CDR1 LNHDA, CDR2 SQIVND (reference sequence). For the CDR3, the DNA is TGTGCCAGTAGTATTGGTCAGGGGTACACTGAAGCTTTCTTT. Its protein is CASSIGQGYTEAFF. The full variable domain, completed using reference TRBV19 and TRBJ1-1, is DGGITQSPKYLFRKEGQNVTLSCEQNLNHDAMYWYRQDPGQGLRLIYYSQIVNDFQKGDIAEGYSVSREKKESFPLTVTSAQKNPTAFYLCASSIGQGYTEAFFGQGTRLTVV.

This clone was found once. The chain employs TRBV13 and TRBJ2-1; TRBD2 matches at 14 bases. V shed 2 bases and J 3 bases; nucleotides not matched to a gene: 9. Germline values: CDR1 PRHDT, CDR2 FYEKMQ (reference sequence). The CDR3 totals 19 residues. The CDR3: CASSLFAGLAGVVYNEQFF. CDR3 DNA: TGTGCCAGCAGCTTATTTGCGGGACTAGCGGGAGTCGTCTACAATGAGCAGTTCTTC.

This chain uses TRBV5-5 with TRBJ2-7; D uncertain. The germline gives CDR1 SGHKS, CDR2 YYEKEE (reference sequence). Between the trimmed V and J ends, which lost 6 bases and 7 bases, there was a span of 23 bases. The length of the CDR3 is 15 residues. CDR3 amino acids: CASTPSWAPTGEQYF. The DNA for the CDR3 is TGTGCCAGCACCCCTTCTTGGGCCCCAACTGGGGAGCAGTACTTC.

The rearrangement uses TRBV5-1 and TRBJ2-6, with D maybe TRBD1 (6 bases). V dropped 5 bases and J dropped 0 bases, with 9 bases sitting between them. The germline CDR1 and CDR2 sequences are SGHRS and YFSETQ. This CDR3 has 15 residues. The CDR3 loop is CASRTGHSGANVLTF. The CDR3 region has the DNA TGCGCCAGCAGAACAGGGCACTCTGGGGCCAACGTCCTGACTTTC.

The gene calls are TRBV11-3 and TRBJ2-7, with D possibly TRBD2 on 5 matching bases. CDR3 length: 13 residues. V shed 5 bases and J shed 6 bases, with 14 bases lying between them. In germline, CDR1 is SGHNT, CDR2 YENEEA. The DNA for the CDR3 is TGTGCCAGCAGCCTAACGACGGGAATCGAGCAGTACTTC. Translation: CASSLTTGIEQYF.

The V call is TRBV19, the J call TRBJ2-5; 8 positions match TRBD2. This CDR3 spans 15 amino acids. Germline V gene data show CDR1 as LNHDA and CDR2 as SQIVND (reference sequence). V was pared by 7 bases and J by 5 bases, with 12 bases of the junction left unmatched. The CDR3, as DNA: TGTGCCAGTAACTCGCCGGGACTAGGGAAGGAGACCCAGTACTTC. Its translation is CASNSPGLGKETQYF.

V usage is TRBV9 and J usage is TRBJ1-5; D unresolved. Trimming pared 0 bases from V and 4 bases from J, leaving 11 bases between. The CDR3 covers 15 residues. The germline gives CDR1 SGDLS, CDR2 YYNGEE. CDR3 sequence: CASSVEPGPNQPQHF. The CDR3 coding sequence is TGTGCCAGCAGCGTAGAGCCGGGCCCTAATCAGCCCCAGCATTTT.

CDR3 DNA sequence: TGTGCCAGCAGCGCTGGGACAGGGGGGTTAGTTACGCAGTATTTT. As protein: CASSAGTGGLVTQYF. The gene calls are TRBV7-9 and TRBJ2-3, with TRBD1 matching 11 bases. The CDR3 loop spans 15 amino acids. Unmatched junction bases numbered 9, after V lost 5 bases and J lost 8 bases. Germline lookup yields CDR1 SEHNR and CDR2 FQNEAQ (reference sequence).

This rearrangement joins TRBV15 to TRBJ1-1, with D unresolved. The V gene lost 4 bases and the J gene lost 6 bases, with 12 bases spanning the gap. Germline CDR1 LNHNV, CDR2 YYDKDF (reference sequence). The CDR3 extends over 13 amino acids. CDR3 nucleotides: TGTGCCACCAGCACGGCATTAAAACCTGAAGCTTTCTTT. This translates into CATSTALKPEAFF.

The rearrangement joins TRBV6-6 to TRBJ1-2; perhaps TRBD1 as D (6 bases). This CDR3 is built from 12 residues. Germline V gene sequence: CDR1 MNHNY, CDR2 SVGAGI (reference sequence). Trimming cost V 6 bases and J 7 bases, with 12 bases left between them. Here the CDR3 reads CASRSGTLGYTF. The CDR3 coding sequence is TGTGCCAGCAGGTCCGGGACACTTGGCTACACCTTC.

This rearrangement joins TRBV2 to TRBJ2-1; D is unclear. Germline V CDR1 and CDR2: SNHLY, FYNNEI. CDR3 length: 11 residues. V lost 6 bases and J 10 bases, leaving 10 bases between the germline ends. The CDR3 protein is CASRRSVEQFF. CDR3 sequence (DNA): TGTGCCAGCAGGCGGTCTGTCGAGCAGTTCTTC.

The chain employs TRBV5-4 and TRBJ1-6; 8 bases match TRBD1. J was trimmed by 10 bases and V by 5 bases; bases with no gene match: 8. The germline V gene encodes CDR1 SGHNT and CDR2 YYREEE (reference sequence). This CDR3 is built from 14 residues. The DNA of the CDR3 is TGTGCCAGCAGTCCTCAGGGGGCAGAGTCACCCCTCCACTTT. It yields the protein CASSPQGAESPLHF.

This chain joins TRBV7-8 and TRBJ1-1, with unresolved D. Germline V gives CDR1 SGHVS, CDR2 FQNEAQ. The CDR3 is 14 amino acids. The V and J ends lost 1 base and 1 base respectively, with 7 bases between them. CDR3 sequence: CASSLVVGNTEAFF. CDR3 nucleotide sequence: TGTGCCAGCAGCTTAGTGGTGGGGAACACTGAAGCTTTCTTT.

This chain connects TRBV11-2 to TRBJ2-1; no definite D call. This CDR3 is built from 15 residues. V gave up 5 bases and J gave up 0 bases, with 11 bases separating them. The germline gives CDR1 SGHAT, CDR2 FQNNGV. The CDR3 coding sequence is TGTGCCAGCAGCCTTAGCATTTCCTCCTACAATGAGCAGTTCTTC. Translated, it gives CASSLSISSYNEQFF.

The chain carries TRBV6-5 and TRBJ1-5; perhaps TRBD1 as D (6 bases). The germline V gene encodes CDR1 MNHEY and CDR2 SVGAGI. Trimming pared 6 bases from V and 1 base from J, leaving 13 bases between. This CDR3 region has 15 residues. This chain's CDR3 is CASSRGQSSNQPQHF. The CDR3 region has the DNA TGTGCCAGCAGCCGAGGACAGTCCAGCAATCAGCCCCAGCATTTT.

The genes are TRBV30 and TRBJ2-1, with D maybe TRBD1 (5 bases). CDR3 length: 11 residues. Germline values: CDR1 GTSNPN, CDR2 SVGIG (reference sequence). Deletions cut 4 bases from V and 7 bases from J, with 8 bases between. This CDR3 is CAWMGRNEQFF. The DNA of the CDR3 is TGTGCCTGGATGGGGCGGAATGAGCAGTTCTTC.

The V gene is TRBV15, the J gene TRBJ1-2, with unresolved D. Germline CDR1 is LNHNV and CDR2 is YYDKDF (reference sequence). There are 14 residues in the CDR3. Trimming cost V 8 bases and J 4 bases, with 17 bases left between them. This CDR3 is CATRGRTKAYGYTF. Written as DNA, the CDR3 is TGTGCCACCCGAGGACGGACGAAAGCCTATGGCTACACCTTC.

J is TRBJ2-7 and V is TRBV29-1; TRBD2 matches at 11 bases. With V trimmed by 5 bases and J by 7 bases, 4 bases remained unmatched. The CDR3 extends over 12 amino acids. Germline V gives CDR1 SQVTM, CDR2 ANQGSEA. The CDR3 is CSVKGLAVEQYF. The CDR3 DNA reads TGCAGCGTTAAGGGACTAGCGGTTGAGCAGTACTTC.

J is TRBJ2-1 and V is TRBV18; possibly TRBD2 for D (5 bases). The ends were cut back, 6 bases at V and 8 bases at J, with 11 bases in the middle. CDR1 and CDR2 (germline): KGHSH, LQKENI. The CDR3 spans 12 residues. The CDR3, as DNA: TGTGCCAGCTCGTCACTAGTTGATGAGCAGTTCTTC. Amino acid sequence: CASSSLVDEQFF.

This clone turned up a few times. J is TRBJ2-1 and V is TRBV11-1, with unresolved D. CDR1 SGHAT and CDR2 FQDESV come from the germline V gene (reference sequence). V was cut by 2 bases and J by 1 base, with 9 bases left in between. This CDR3 has 15 residues. The CDR3 nucleotides read TGTGCCAGCAGCTTATGGGCAGCTTCCTACAATGAGCAGTTCTTC. Protein: CASSLWAASYNEQFF.